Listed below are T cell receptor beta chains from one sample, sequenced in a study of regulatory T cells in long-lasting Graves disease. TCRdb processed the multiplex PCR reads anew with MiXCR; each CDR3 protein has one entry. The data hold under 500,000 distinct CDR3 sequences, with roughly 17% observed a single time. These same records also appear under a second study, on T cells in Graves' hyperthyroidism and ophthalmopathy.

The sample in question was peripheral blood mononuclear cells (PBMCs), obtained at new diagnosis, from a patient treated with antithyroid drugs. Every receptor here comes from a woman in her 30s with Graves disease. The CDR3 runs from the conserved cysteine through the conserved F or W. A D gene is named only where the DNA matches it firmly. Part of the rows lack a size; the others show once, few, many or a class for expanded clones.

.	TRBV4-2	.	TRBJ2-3	CASSLRINTAHTDTQYF	TGTGCCAGCAGCCTCAGGATTAATACGGCACACACAGATACGCAGTATTTT
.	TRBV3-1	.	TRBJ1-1	CASSQEGTKSTEAFF	TGTGCCAGCAGCCAAGAGGGGACCAAGAGTACTGAAGCTTTCTTT
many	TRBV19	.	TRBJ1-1	CASLRLGRTEAFF	TGTGCCAGTTTAAGGCTGGGGAGGACTGAAGCTTTCTTT
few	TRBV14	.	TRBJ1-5	CASSLQEYRLGENQPQHF	TGTGCCAGCAGCCTCCAAGAGTACAGGCTGGGGGAAAATCAGCCCCAGCATTTT
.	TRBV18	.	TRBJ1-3	CASSPRGPPEASGNTIYF	TGTGCCAGCTCACCACGGGGACCACCGGAGGCCTCTGGAAACACCATATATTTT
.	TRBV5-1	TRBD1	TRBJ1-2	CASSALTGENYGYTF	TGTGCCAGCAGCGCCTTGACAGGGGAGAACTATGGCTACACCTTC
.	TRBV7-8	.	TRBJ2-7	CASSPGIRGVDPISNQEQYF	TGTGCCAGCAGCCCCGGAATACGCGGTGTGGACCCAATTAGTAATCAGGAGCAGTACTTC
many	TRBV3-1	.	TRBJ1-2	CASSPGQSDGYTF	TGTGCCAGCAGCCCCGGACAGTCGGATGGCTACACCTTC
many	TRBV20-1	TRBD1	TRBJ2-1	CSARDHGQGYNEQFF	TGCAGTGCTAGAGATCATGGACAGGGCTACAATGAGCAGTTCTTC
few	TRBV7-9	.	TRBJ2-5	CASSAGQVQETQYF	TGTGCCAGCAGCGCCGGCCAGGTCCAAGAGACCCAGTACTTC
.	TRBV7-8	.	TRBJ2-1	CASSTLQRTEQFF	TGTGCCAGCAGCACCCTCCAGCGAACTGAGCAGTTCTTC
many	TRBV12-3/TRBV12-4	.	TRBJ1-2	CASSTGTEYGYTF	TGTGCCAGCAGTACCGGGACCGAGTATGGCTACACCTTC
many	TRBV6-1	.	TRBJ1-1	CASSEARGVSFF	TGTGCCAGCAGTGAAGCGCGGGGGGTGTCTTTCTTT
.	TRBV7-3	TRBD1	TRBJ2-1	CASSAPGTGALGEQFF	TGTGCCAGCAGCGCCCCCGGGACAGGCGCCCTAGGTGAGCAGTTCTTC
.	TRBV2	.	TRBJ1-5	CASSSTGGFRNQPQHF	TGTGCCAGCAGTAGCACAGGAGGGTTCCGCAATCAGCCCCAGCATTTT
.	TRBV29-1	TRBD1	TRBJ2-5	CSGMVRGRDPLETQYF	TGCAGTGGAATGGTCAGGGGGCGGGATCCCCTAGAGACCCAGTACTTC
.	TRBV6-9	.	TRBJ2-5	CASSYSPGGGETQYF	TGTGCCAGCAGTTACTCCCCAGGGGGGGGAGAGACCCAGTACTTC
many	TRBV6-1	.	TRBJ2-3	CASSASTTDTQYF	TGTGCCAGCAGTGCCTCTACCACAGATACGCAGTATTTT
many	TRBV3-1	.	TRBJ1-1	CASSQGVIRAEAFF	TGTGCCAGCAGCCAAGGGGTGATCAGGGCAGAAGCTTTCTTT
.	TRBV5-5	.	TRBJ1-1	CASSFDLGRAEAFF	TGTGCCAGCAGCTTCGATCTAGGGAGGGCTGAAGCTTTCTTT
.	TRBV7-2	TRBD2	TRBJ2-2	CASSSKLAGVYTGELFF	TGTGCCAGCAGCTCAAAACTAGCGGGAGTGTACACCGGGGAGCTGTTTTTT
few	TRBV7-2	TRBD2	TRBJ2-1	CASSGPLAGAFNEQFF	TGTGCCAGCAGCGGTCCACTAGCGGGGGCTTTTAATGAGCAGTTCTTC
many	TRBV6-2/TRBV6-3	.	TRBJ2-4	CASSYSLENIQYF	TGTGCCAGCAGTTACTCGCTGGAAAACATTCAGTACTTC
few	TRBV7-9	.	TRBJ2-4	CASSSTSSEATGKNIQYF	TGTGCCAGCAGCTCAACATCTAGCGAGGCCACGGGAAAAAACATTCAGTACTTC
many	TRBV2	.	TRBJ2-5	CASGTGGPEETQYF	TGTGCCAGCGGCACTGGAGGGCCTGAGGAGACCCAGTACTTC
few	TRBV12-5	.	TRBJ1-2	CASGLVERTGTYGYTF	TGTGCTAGTGGTTTGGTAGAAAGAACAGGGACCTATGGCTACACCTTC
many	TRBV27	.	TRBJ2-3	CASSLSPYTDTQYF	TGTGCCAGCAGTTTATCCCCTTACACAGATACGCAGTATTTT
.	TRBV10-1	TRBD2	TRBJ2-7	CASSEGLVPTYEQYF	TGCGCCAGCAGTGAAGGACTAGTACCCACCTACGAGCAGTACTTC